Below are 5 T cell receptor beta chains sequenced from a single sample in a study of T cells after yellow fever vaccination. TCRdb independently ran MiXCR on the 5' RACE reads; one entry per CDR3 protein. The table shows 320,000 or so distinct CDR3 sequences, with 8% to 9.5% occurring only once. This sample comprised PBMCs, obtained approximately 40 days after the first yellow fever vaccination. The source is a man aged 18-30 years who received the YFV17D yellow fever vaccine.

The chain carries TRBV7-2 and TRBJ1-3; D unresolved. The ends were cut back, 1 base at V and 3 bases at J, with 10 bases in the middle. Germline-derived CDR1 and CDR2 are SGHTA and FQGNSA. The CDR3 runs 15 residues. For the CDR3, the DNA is TGTGCCAGCAGCTTAGGGCCGTATGATGGAAACACCATATATTTT. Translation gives CASSLGPYDGNTIYF.

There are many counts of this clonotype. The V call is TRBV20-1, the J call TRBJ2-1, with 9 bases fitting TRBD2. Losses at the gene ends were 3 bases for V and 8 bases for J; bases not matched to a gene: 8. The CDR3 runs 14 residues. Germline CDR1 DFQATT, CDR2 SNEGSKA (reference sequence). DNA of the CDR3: TGCAGTGCTAGTGGGCTAGCGGGGTGGGATGAGCAGTTCTTC. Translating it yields CSASGLAGWDEQFF.

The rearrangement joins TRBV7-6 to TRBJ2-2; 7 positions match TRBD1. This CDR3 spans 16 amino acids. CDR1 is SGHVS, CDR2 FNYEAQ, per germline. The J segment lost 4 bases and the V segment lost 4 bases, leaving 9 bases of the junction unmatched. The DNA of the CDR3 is TGTGCCAGCAGCTCGGGCCGGGACAGAACCACCGGGGAGCTGTTTTTT. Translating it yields CASSSGRDRTTGELFF.

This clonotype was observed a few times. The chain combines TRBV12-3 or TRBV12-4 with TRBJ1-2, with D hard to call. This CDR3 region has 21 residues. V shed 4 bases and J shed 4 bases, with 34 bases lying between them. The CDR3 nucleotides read TGTGCCAGCAGTTGCAGATCCCCCGCCACCCCCTTAAAACAGAGCTCCTATGGCTACACCTTC. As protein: CASSCRSPATPLKQSSYGYTF.

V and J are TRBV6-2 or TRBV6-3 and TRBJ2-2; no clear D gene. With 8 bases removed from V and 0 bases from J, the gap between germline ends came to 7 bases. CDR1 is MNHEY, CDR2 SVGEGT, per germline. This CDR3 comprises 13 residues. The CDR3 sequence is CASHLTNTGELFF. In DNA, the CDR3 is TGTGCCAGCCACCTAACGAACACCGGGGAGCTGTTTTTT.